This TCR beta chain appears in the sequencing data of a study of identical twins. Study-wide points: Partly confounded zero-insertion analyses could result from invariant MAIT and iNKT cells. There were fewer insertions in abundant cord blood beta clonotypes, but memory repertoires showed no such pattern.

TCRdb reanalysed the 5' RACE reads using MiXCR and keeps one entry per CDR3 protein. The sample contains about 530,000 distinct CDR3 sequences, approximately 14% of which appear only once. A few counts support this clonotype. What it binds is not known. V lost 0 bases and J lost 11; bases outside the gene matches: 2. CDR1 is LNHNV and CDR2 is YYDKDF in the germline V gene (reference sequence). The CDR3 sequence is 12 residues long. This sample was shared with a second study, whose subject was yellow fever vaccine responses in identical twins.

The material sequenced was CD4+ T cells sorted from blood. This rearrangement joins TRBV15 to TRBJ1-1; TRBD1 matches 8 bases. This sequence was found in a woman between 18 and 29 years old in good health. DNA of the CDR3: TGTGCCACCAGCAGAGAGGACAGGGACGCTTTCTTT. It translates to CATSREDRDAFF. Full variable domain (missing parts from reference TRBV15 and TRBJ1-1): DAMVIQNPRYQVTQFGKPVTLSCSQTLNHNVMYWYQQKSSQAPKLLFHYYDKDFNNEADTPDNFQSRRPNTSFCFLDIRSPGLGDTAMYLCATSREDRDAFFGQGTRLTVV.